There are a few counts of the clone carrying this T cell receptor (delta chain). The protein TCRdb lists belongs to a much larger clone and differs from this DNA's translation at residue 15, which points to a read error; the protein shown is made from the DNA. The data were obtained in a study of gamma-delta chains in newborns, infants, children. As for the study in general: Microbial exposure reportedly drives polyclonal innate γδ T cell expansion after birth.

Per germline, CDR1 GEAIGNYY and CDR2 EKD. The CDR3 contains 17 residues. With CATT, TCRdb re-called clones from the reads. Altogether a few thousand delta-chain clones are present, less than 11% being singletons, with the ten largest covering roughly 9.6%. The chain couples TRDV2 to TRDJ3, with 9 bases fitting TRDD3. The clonotype was recovered from a child who was a newborn, infant or young child, either healthy, febrile or measles-vaccinated (not recorded which). Sequenced sample: blood. This chain's CDR3 is CACDILGDSWDTRQTFF. CDR3 bases: TGTGCCTGTGACATACTGGGGGACTCCTGGGACACCCGACAGACGTTTTTC.